This T cell receptor beta chain was recorded in a study of identifying expanded T cells in peripheral blood. Per the germline V gene, CDR1 is LNHDA and CDR2 is SQIVND (reference sequence). This CDR3 is 15 amino acids long. Trimming removed 3 bases from V and 1 base from J; junction bases left unmatched: 0. TCRdb keeps only in-frame clones here, not all; method: immunoSEQ multiplex PCR. The sample lists nearly 60,000 clones; approximately 89% were seen once. Study findings and constraints: About 1.2 clones differed between technical replicates, versus about 17 and 20 over time.

As concerns this clone: Its specificity is unknown.

This TCR was recovered from a person aged 18-70 years in good health. Specimen: blood. The V and J genes are TRBV19 and TRBJ2-2, with TRBD1 matching over 9 bases. The CDR3 reads CASSMTGGNTGELFF. CDR3 nucleotides: TGTGCCAGTAGTATGACAGGGGGGAACACCGGGGAGCTGTTTTTT.